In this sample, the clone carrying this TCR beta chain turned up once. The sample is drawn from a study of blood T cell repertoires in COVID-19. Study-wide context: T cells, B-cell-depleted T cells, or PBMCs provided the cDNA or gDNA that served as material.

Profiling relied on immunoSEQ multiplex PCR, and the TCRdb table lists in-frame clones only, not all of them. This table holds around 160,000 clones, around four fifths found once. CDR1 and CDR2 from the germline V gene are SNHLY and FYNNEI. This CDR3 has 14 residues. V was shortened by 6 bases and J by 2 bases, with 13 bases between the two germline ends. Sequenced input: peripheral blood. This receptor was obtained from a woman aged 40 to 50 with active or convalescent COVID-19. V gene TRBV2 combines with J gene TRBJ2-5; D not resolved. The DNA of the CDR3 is TGTGCCAGCAGCCTGAGGCTAGTACAAGAGACCCAGTACTTC. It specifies CASSLRLVQETQYF. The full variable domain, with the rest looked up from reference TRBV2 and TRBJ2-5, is EPEVTQTPSHQVTQMGQEVILRCVPISNHLYFYWYRQILGQKVEFLVSFYNNEISEKSEIFDDQFSVERPDGSNFTLKIRSTKLEDSAMYFCASSLRLVQETQYFGPGTRLLVL.